These T cell receptor beta chains were read from a single sample in a study of T cell repertoires and HLA-DP antigens. No antigen has been assigned to these receptors. TCRdb's table, derived via immunoSEQ multiplex PCR, lists solely in-frame clones and lacks some. The sample comprises roughly 110,000 clones, around 92% of which are singletons, and more than 0.25% rests with the top ten. Sequencing input: CD4+ T cells from PBMCs. The receptors were gathered from a woman between 18 and 29 years old in good health and CMV-seronegative. CDR3s include the opening cysteine and the closing phenylalanine or tryptophan. Each record gives: J gene, V gene, clone size, D gene, CDR3 DNA, CDR3 protein. The D gene is left open where the match is weak. Size is stated for part of the rows, as once, few or many counts, or as a class when the clone is expanded.

>TRBJ2-1|TRBV25-1|-|-
TGTGCCAGCAGTGCACAGACTATTTACAATGAGCAGTTCTTC
CASSAQTIYNEQFF
>TRBJ2-5|TRBV28|-|-
TGTGCCAGCAGTTTGGCCCTCGGGACCCAGTACTTC
CASSLALGTQYF
>TRBJ2-2|TRBV6-5|-|TRBD2
TGTGCCAGCAGTCCCCCCCTGCGGGAGACGCTGTTTTTT
CASSPPLRETLFF
>TRBJ2-5|TRBV10-3|-|TRBD1
TGTGCCATCAGGGGGACAGGACAAGTAGAGACCCAGTACTTC
CAIRGTGQVETQYF
>TRBJ2-5|TRBV25-1|once|-
TGTGCCAGCAGTGAATATCGCCGAGGGGAGACCCAGTACTTC
CASSEYRRGETQYF
>TRBJ1-4|TRBV5-6|-|-
TGTGCCAGCAGCAGGAGACAGCTGATGAGGGAAAAACTGTTTTTT
CASSRRQLMREKLFF
>TRBJ1-1|TRBV28|-|-
TGTGCCAGCAGTCCCGGGTTGGGACGAGCTTTCTTT
CASSPGLGRAFF
>TRBJ1-5|TRBV28|-|-
TGTGCCAGCAGCGTAGTAAATCAGCCCCAGCATTTT
CASSVVNQPQHF
>TRBJ1-4|TRBV11-2|-|-
TGTGCCAGCAGCTTCGGACTGAAACTGTTTTTT
CASSFGLKLFF
>TRBJ2-7|TRBV6-1|few|-
TGTGCCAGCAGCGCCGGAACACAGTGGCACGAGCAGTACTTC
CASSAGTQWHEQYF
>TRBJ1-4|TRBV4-1|-|-
TGCGCCAGCAGCCCGGGGACTCTGGATACTAATGAAAAACTGTTTTTT
CASSPGTLDTNEKLFF
>TRBJ2-1|TRBV19|-|-
TGTGCCAGTAGTACGTCAAGGGGACCCGCGGGTACGGAGCAGTTCTTC
CASSTSRGPAGTEQFF
>TRBJ2-2|TRBV4-2|-|TRBD1
TGTGCCAGCAGCTCGGGACAGGGGGCCGCCGGGGAGCTGTTTTTT
CASSSGQGAAGELFF
>TRBJ2-5|TRBV5-4|once|TRBD2
TGTGCCAGCAGCCCGTCTAGCGGCCGAGAGACCCAGTACTTC
CASSPSSGRETQYF